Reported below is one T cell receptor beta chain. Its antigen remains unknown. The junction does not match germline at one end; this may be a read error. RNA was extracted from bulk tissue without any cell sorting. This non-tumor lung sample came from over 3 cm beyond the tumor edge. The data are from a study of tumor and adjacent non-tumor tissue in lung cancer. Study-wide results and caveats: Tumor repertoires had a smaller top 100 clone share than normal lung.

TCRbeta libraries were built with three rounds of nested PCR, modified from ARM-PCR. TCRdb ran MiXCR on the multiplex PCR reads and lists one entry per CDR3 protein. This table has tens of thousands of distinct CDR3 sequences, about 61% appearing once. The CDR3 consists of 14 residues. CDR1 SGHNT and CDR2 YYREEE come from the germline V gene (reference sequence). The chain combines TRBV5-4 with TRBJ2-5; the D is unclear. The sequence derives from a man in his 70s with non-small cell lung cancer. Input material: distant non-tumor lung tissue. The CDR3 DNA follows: TGCGCCAACAGCTTGGTAGGGTACCAAGAGACCCAGTACTTC. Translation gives CANSLVGYQETQYF.